This T cell receptor (beta chain) is drawn from a study of blood T cell repertoires in COVID-19. Study context: PBMCs, B-cell-depleted T cells, or T cells were the source of the cDNA or gDNA that made up the material.

As processed by the authors: Estimation of nucleated cell counts relied on the amplification of reference gene primers. The protocol was immunoSEQ multiplex PCR, while the TCRdb copy is restricted to in-frame clones and leaves out a portion. V and J calls and clone size are given by that table; D and trimming were obtained from the DNA. This sample carries about 71,000 clones, about four fifths of them seen once, and the ten largest clones take around 15%. Germline values: CDR1 SGHRS, CDR2 YFSETQ. The CDR3 extends over 13 amino acids. Trimming removed 4 bases from V and 2 bases from J, with 9 bases in between.

The sequenced sample was peripheral blood. This TCR was recovered from an elderly woman with acute or convalescent COVID-19. This chain uses TRBV5-1 with TRBJ2-5, with a weak D call TRBD1 (6 bases). CDR3 region: CASSLGGQETQYF. In DNA form, the CDR3 reads TGCGCCAGCAGCCTAGGGGGACAAGAGACCCAGTACTTC.